Listed here is a single TCR beta chain. Its antigen is as yet unknown. The CDR3 is 15 amino acids. The V gene lost 3 bases and the J gene lost 4 bases, with 15 bases spanning the gap. The germline V gene encodes CDR1 SGDLS and CDR2 YYNGEE. PCR employed 60 Vbeta and 13 Jbeta primers. Libraries were prepared by immunoSEQ multiplex PCR; TCRdb keeps only in-frame clonotypes and omits some of them. Of under 130,000 clones listed, 70% to 85% were seen once; the top ten hold about 3%. All donors participated as healthy donors of bone marrow. The sample belongs to a study of cytomegalovirus exposure and HLA in healthy donors. Findings and limits, study-wide: Most likely, a cluster of highly shared sequence variants arose as a sequencing artifact.

The TCR was taken from a woman between 40 and 50 years old in good health and CMV-seronegative. Sequencing input: PBMCs. V is TRBV9 and J is TRBJ2-3, with D possibly TRBD2 on 6 matching bases. The CDR3 here is CASSEHAGNPDTQYF. The CDR3 nucleotides read TGTGCCAGCAGCGAACACGCGGGGAACCCAGATACGCAGTATTTT.